This TCR beta chain was recovered during a study of Ad26.COV2.S vaccination and SARS-CoV-2 variants. Treatment described: 15 to 20 received Ad26.COV2.S at low or high dose, single or two shots; 5 received placebo; per-sample allocation not given. After the first vaccine or placebo injection, samples were drawn on day 63. This vaccine is an Ad26 vector that expresses the Wuhan-strain SARS-CoV-2 spike. Some clones are missing from TCRdb's copy, which holds only in-frame ones; the method was immunoSEQ multiplex PCR. The repertoire has around 300,000 clones, 75% to 90% of them found once; the top ten carry around 10%. Germline CDR1 is SGHAT and CDR2 is FQDESV (reference sequence). V lost 5 bases, J lost 5 bases, and 10 bases lay in between. This CDR3 has 13 amino acids.

The rearrangement links TRBV11-1 to TRBJ1-5; no clear D. The clonotype comes from a person between 18 and 65 years old who received the Ad26.COV2.S COVID-19 vaccine or a placebo. The sample here was peripheral blood, taken in a trial of Ad26.COV2.S vaccine versus placebo. The CDR3 protein is CASSQSRDQPQHF. The CDR3 coding sequence is TGTGCCAGCAGCCAGAGCCGGGATCAGCCCCAGCATTTT.